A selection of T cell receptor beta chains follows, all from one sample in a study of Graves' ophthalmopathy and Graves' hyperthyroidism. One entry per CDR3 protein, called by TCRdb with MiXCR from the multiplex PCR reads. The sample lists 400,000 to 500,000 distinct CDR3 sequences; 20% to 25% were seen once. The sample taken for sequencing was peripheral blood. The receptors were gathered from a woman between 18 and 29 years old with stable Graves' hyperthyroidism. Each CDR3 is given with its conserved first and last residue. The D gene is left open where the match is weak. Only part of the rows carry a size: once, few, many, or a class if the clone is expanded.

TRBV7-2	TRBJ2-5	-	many	CASSFPGDGETQYF	TGTGCCAGCAGCTTCCCGGGCGACGGGGAGACCCAGTACTTC
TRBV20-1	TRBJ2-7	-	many	CSAARRVGYEQYF	TGCAGTGCGGCCAGAAGGGTAGGCTACGAGCAGTACTTC
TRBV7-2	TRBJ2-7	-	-	CASSLATGPSEQYF	TGTGCCAGCAGCTTAGCAACAGGGCCCTCCGAGCAGTACTTC
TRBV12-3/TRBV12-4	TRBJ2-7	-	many	CASSRGSIEYEQYF	TGTGCCAGCAGCAGGGGTAGTATAGAGTACGAGCAGTACTTC
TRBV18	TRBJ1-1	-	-	CASSPQGMGSNTEAFF	TGTGCCAGCTCACCACAGGGGATGGGAAGTAACACTGAAGCTTTCTTT
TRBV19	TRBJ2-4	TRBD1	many	CASSTSGQGGGKNIKYF	TGTGCCAGTAGTACCTCGGGACAGGGAGGAGGCAAAAACATTAAGTACTTC
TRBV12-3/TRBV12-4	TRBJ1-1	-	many	CASTPERVNTEAFF	TGTGCCAGCACCCCGGAGAGGGTGAACACTGAAGCTTTCTTT
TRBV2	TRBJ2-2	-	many	CASSRHNGELFF	TGTGCCAGCAGCCGACATAACGGGGAGCTGTTTTTT
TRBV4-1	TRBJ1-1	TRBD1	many	CASSQAGTENTEAFF	TGCGCCAGCAGCCAAGCCGGGACAGAGAACACTGAAGCTTTCTTT
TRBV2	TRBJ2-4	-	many	CASSEGLAKNIQYF	TGTGCCAGCAGTGAAGGGCTAGCCAAAAACATTCAGTACTTC
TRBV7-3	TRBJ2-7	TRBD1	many	CASSKTGADEQYF	TGTGCCAGCAGCAAGACAGGGGCTGACGAGCAGTACTTC
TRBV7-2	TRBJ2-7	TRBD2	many	CASSNAGTSATYEQYF	TGTGCCAGCAGCAATGCCGGGACTAGCGCCACCTACGAGCAGTACTTC
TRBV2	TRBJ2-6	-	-	CASSEARTLGANVLTF	TGTGCCAGCAGTGAAGCCCGCACTCTCGGGGCCAACGTCCTGACTTTC
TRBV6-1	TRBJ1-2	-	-	CASRPPDRANYGYTF	TGTGCCAGCAGACCACCTGACCGGGCTAACTATGGCTACACCTTC
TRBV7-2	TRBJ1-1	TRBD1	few	CASSSQGAGTEAFF	TGTGCCAGCAGCTCCCAGGGGGCTGGGACTGAAGCTTTCTTT
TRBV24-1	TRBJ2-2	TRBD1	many	CATSDTGTGTGELFF	TGTGCCACCAGTGACACCGGGACAGGGACCGGGGAGCTGTTTTTT
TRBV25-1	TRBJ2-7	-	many	CASSERQGYEQYF	TGTGCCAGCAGTGAACGGCAGGGTTACGAGCAGTACTTC
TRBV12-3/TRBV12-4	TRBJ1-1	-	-	CASSERETEAFF	TGTGCCAGCTCCGAAAGGGAGACTGAAGCTTTCTTT
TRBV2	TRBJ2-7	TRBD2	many	CASSRDYPSYEQYF	TGTGCCAGCAGCCGGGACTACCCCTCCTACGAGCAGTACTTC
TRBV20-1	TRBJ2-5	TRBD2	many	CSARDSGLADYQETQYF	TGCAGTGCTAGAGACTCTGGACTAGCCGATTACCAAGAGACCCAGTACTTC
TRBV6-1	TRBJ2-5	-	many	CASTQLVGGETQYF	TGTGCCAGCACCCAGTTGGTCGGCGGAGAGACCCAGTACTTC
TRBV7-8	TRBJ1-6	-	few	CSSSGGPSNSPLHF	TGTTCCAGCAGCGGCGGGCCGAGTAATTCACCCCTCCACTTT
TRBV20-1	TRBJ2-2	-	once	CSVRVGGTGELFF	TGCAGTGTCCGAGTTGGTGGCACCGGGGAGCTGTTTTTT
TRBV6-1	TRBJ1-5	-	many	CASRRRYNQPQHF	TGTGCCAGCAGGCGGAGGTACAATCAGCCCCAGCATTTT
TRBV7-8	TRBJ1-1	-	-	CASSSLRYTEAFF	TGTGCCAGCAGCTCGTTACGCTACACTGAAGCTTTCTTT
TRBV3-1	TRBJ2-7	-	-	CASSPGPITHEQYF	TGTGCCAGCAGCCCGGGACCGATTACCCACGAGCAGTACTTC
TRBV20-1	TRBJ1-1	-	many	CSALKTVLNTEAFF	TGCAGTGCTTTAAAGACAGTCCTGAACACTGAAGCTTTCTTT
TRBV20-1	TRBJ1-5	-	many	CSARIVSNQPQHF	TGCAGTGCTAGAATAGTGAGCAATCAGCCCCAGCATTTT
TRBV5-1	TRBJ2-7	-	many	CASSLEYRGGEQYF	TGCGCCAGCAGCTTGGAGTACCGGGGAGGCGAGCAGTACTTC
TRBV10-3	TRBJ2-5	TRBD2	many	CAISEPGLAGGVETQYF	TGTGCCATCAGTGAACCGGGACTAGCGGGAGGGGTGGAGACCCAGTACTTC
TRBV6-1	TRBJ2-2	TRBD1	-	CASDGGTGVVGELFF	TGTGCCAGCGACGGGGGGACAGGGGTTGTCGGGGAGCTGTTTTTT
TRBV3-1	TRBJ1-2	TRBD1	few	CASSLRDTGADGYTF	TGTGCCAGCAGCTTGCGGGACACAGGGGCGGATGGCTACACCTTC
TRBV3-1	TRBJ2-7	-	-	CAGSLGGYEQYF	TGTGCCGGCAGCTTGGGCGGCTACGAGCAGTACTTC
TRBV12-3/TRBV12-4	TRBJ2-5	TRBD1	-	CAISATGGETQYF	TGTGCCATCAGTGCGACAGGGGGAGAGACCCAGTACTTC
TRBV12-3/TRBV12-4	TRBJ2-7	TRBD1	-	CASSPRTGSVIEQYF	TGTGCCAGCAGTCCCCGGACAGGGTCAGTAATCGAGCAGTACTTC
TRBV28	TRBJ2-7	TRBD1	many	CASRPTGVGYEQYF	TGTGCCAGCAGACCAACAGGGGTCGGCTACGAGCAGTACTTC
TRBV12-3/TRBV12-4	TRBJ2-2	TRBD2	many	CASSFGGRRVGELFF	TGTGCCAGCAGTTTCGGCGGGAGGAGGGTCGGGGAGCTGTTTTTT
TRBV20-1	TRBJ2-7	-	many	CSASAWIYGSSRGGYEQYF	TGCAGTGCTAGCGCCTGGATTTATGGAAGTAGTCGAGGGGGCTACGAGCAGTACTTC
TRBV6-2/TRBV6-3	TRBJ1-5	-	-	CASTPVLGVVVQPQHF	TGTGCCAGCACCCCCGTCTTGGGGGTCGTCGTTCAGCCCCAGCATTTT
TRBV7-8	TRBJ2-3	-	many	CASSLRQTSTDTQYF	TGTGCCAGCAGCCTAAGACAGACTAGCACAGATACGCAGTATTTT